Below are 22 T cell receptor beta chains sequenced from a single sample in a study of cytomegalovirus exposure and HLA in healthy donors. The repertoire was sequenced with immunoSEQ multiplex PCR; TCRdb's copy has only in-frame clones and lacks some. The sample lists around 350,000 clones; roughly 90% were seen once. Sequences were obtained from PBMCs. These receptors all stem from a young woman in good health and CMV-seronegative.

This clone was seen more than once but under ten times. CDR3 in DNA: TGCGCCAGCAGCTTAGGACAGAGTAATTCACCCCTCCACTTT. It encodes CASSLGQSNSPLHF. The V call is TRBV5-1, the J call TRBJ1-6; a weak D match, TRBD1 (6 bases). Germline V gives CDR1 SGHRS, CDR2 YFSETQ. The CDR3 loop spans 14 amino acids. Trimming pared 2 bases from V and 6 bases from J, leaving 9 bases between. The full variable domain, rest sourced from reference TRBV5-1 and TRBJ1-6, is KAGVTQTPRYLIKTRGQQVTLSCSPISGHRSVSWYQQTPGQGLQFLFEYFSETQRNKGNFPGRFSGRQFSNSRSEMNVSTLELGDSALYLCASSLGQSNSPLHFGNGTRLTVT.

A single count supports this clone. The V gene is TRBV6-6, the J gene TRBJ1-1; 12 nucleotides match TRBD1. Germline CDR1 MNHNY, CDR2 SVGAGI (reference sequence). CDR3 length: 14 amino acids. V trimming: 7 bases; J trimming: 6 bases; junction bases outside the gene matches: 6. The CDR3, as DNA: TGTGCCAGCACCAGGGGACAGGGGGCTGCTGAAGCTTTCTTT. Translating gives CASTRGQGAAEAFF.

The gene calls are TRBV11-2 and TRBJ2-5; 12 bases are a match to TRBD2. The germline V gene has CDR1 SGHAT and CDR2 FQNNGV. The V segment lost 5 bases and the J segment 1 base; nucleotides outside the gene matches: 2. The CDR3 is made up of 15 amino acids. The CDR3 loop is CASSPGLAGQETQYF. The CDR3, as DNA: TGTGCCAGCAGCCCGGGACTAGCGGGCCAAGAGACCCAGTACTTC.

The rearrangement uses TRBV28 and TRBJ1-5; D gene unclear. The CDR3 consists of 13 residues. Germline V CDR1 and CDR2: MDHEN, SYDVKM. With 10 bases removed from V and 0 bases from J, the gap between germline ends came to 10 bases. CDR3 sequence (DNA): TGTGCCACCCGGTCAACTAGCAATCAGCCCCAGCATTTT. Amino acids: CATRSTSNQPQHF.

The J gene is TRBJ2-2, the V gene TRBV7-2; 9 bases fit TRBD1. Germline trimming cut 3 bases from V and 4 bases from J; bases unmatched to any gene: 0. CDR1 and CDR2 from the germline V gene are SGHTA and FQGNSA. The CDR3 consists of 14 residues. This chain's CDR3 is CASSLTGGTGELFF. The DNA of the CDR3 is TGTGCCAGCAGCTTGACAGGGGGCACCGGGGAGCTGTTTTTT.

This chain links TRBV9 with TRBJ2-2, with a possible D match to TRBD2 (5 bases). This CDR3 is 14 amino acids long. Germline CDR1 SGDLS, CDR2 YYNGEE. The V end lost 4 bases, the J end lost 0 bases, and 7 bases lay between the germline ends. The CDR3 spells CASSLRANTGELFF. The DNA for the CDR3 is TGTGCCAGCAGCCTGCGGGCGAACACCGGGGAGCTGTTTTTT.

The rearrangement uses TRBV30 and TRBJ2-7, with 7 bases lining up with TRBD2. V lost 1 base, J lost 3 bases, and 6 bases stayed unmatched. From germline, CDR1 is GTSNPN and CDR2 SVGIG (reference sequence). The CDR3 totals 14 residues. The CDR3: CAWSGVKRDYEQYF. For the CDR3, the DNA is TGTGCCTGGAGTGGGGTAAAGCGGGACTACGAGCAGTACTTC. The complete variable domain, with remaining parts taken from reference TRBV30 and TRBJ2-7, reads SQTIHQWPATLVQPVGSPLSLECTVEGTSNPNLYWYRQAAGRGLQLLFYSVGIGQISSEVPQNLSASRPQDRQFILSSKKLLLSDSGFYLCAWSGVKRDYEQYFGPGTRLTVT.

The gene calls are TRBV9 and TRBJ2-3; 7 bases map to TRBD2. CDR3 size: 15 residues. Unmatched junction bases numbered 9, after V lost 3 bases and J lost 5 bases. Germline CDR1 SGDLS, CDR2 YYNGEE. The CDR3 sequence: CASSERAGPRDTQYF. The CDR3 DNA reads TGTGCCAGCAGCGAGAGAGCGGGGCCGAGAGATACGCAGTATTTT.

CDR3 loop: CASCFSGSPSYEQYF. CDR3 nucleotide sequence: TGCGCCAGCTGCTTCAGCGGGAGTCCCTCCTACGAGCAGTACTTC. The V call is TRBV10-2, the J call TRBJ2-7, with 8 positions matching TRBD2. The V gene's germline CDR1 is WSHSY and CDR2 SAAADI. The CDR3 sequence is 15 residues long. J lost 0 bases, V lost 8 bases, and 9 bases had no gene match.

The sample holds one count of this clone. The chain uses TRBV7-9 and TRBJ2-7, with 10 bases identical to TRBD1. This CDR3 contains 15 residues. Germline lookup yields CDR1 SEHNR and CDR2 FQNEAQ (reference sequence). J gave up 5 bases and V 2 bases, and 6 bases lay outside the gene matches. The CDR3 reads CASSLTDRGSDEQYF. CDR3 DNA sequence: TGTGCCAGCAGCTTAACGGACAGGGGGTCCGACGAGCAGTACTTC.

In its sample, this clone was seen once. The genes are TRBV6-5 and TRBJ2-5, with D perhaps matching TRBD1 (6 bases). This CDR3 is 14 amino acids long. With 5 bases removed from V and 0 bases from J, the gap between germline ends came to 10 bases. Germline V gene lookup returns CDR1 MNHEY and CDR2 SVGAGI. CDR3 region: CASSPGTHQETQYF. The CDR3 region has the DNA TGTGCCAGCAGTCCCGGGACACACCAAGAGACCCAGTACTTC.

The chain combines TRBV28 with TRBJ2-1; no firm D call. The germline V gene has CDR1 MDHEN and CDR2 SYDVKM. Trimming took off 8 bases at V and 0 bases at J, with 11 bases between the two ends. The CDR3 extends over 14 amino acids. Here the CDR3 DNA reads TGTGCCAGCGTGAGAGGATCCTCCTACAATGAGCAGTTCTTC. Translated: CASVRGSSYNEQFF.

The CDR3 nucleotides are TGCAGCGTTGAAGGCACCGAGATGAACACTGAAGCTTTCTTT. Its protein is CSVEGTEMNTEAFF. The chain joins TRBV29-1 to TRBJ1-1; no firm D call. The V and J ends lost 1 base and 0 bases respectively, with 9 bases between them. CDR1 SQVTM and CDR2 ANQGSEA come from the germline V gene. The CDR3 is 14 amino acids.

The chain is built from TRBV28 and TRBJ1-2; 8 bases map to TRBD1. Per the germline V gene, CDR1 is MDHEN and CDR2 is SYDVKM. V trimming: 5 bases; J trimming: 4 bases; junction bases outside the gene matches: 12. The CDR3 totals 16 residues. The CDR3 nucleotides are TGTGCCAGCAGTGCCGCGCCAGGGGGCGGGGGCTATGGCTACACCTTC. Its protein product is CASSAAPGGGGYGYTF.

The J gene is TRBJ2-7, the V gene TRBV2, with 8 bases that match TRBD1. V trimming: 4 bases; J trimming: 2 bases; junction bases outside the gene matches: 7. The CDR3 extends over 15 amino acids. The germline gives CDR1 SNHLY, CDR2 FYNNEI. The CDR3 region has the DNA TGTGCCAGCAGTGTTGTAGGGACAGGAGCCTACGAGCAGTACTTC. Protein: CASSVVGTGAYEQYF.

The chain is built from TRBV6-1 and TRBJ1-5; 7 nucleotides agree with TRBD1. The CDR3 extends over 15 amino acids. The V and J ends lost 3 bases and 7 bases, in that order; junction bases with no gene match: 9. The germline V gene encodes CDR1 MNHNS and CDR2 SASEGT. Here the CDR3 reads CASSDQEEGAQPQHF. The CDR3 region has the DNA TGTGCCAGCAGTGATCAGGAGGAGGGGGCACAGCCCCAGCATTTT.

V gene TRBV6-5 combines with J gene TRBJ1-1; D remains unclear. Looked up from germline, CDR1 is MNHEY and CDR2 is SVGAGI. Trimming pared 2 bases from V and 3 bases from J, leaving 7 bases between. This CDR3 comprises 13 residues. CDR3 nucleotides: TGTGCCAGCAGTTACCTATATGACACTGAAGCTTTCTTT. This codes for CASSYLYDTEAFF.

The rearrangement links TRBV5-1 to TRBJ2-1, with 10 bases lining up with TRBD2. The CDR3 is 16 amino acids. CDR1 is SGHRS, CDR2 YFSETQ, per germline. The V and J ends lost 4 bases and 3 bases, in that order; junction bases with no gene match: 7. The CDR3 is CASSLPSGSIYNEQFF. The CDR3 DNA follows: TGCGCCAGCAGCCTACCTAGCGGGAGCATCTACAATGAGCAGTTCTTC.

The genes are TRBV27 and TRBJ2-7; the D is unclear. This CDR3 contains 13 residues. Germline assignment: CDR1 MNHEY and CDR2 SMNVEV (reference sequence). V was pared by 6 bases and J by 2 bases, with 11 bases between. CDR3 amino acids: CASSIQKPYEQYF. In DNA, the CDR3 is TGTGCCAGCAGCATACAGAAACCCTACGAGCAGTACTTC.

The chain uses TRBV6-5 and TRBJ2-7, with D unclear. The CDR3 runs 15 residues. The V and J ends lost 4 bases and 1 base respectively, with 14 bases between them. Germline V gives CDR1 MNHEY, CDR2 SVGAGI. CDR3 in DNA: TGTGCCAGCAGTTCCCTTAAACAAAGATCCTACGAGCAGTACTTC. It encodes CASSSLKQRSYEQYF.

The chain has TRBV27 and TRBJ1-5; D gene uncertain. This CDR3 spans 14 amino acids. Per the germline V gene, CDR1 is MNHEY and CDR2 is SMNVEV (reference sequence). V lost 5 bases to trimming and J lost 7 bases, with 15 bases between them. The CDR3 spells CASSQSSPRQPQHF. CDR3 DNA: TGTGCCAGCAGTCAGTCTTCCCCCAGGCAGCCCCAGCATTTT.

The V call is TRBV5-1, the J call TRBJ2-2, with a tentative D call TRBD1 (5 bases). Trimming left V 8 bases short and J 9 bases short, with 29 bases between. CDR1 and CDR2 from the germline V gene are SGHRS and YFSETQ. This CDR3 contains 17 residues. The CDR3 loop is CARNYPGRPLRSRELFF. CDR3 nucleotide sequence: TGCGCCAGAAACTACCCAGGGCGGCCTCTCAGATCTAGGGAGCTGTTTTTT.